A single sample gave rise to the 30 T cell receptor beta chains below, sequenced in a study of control samples from healthy donors and cancer patients. The data were produced by immunoSEQ multiplex PCR, yet TCRdb's version contains in-frame clones alone and is incomplete. The data show tens of thousands of clones, about 87% seen once. The material sequenced was blood. All receptors come from a man aged 45 to 65 in good health.

The CDR3 sequence is CASSETGTAYNEQFF. In DNA form, the CDR3 reads TGTGCCAGCAGTGAAACCGGGACAGCCTACAATGAGCAGTTCTTC. V and J are TRBV6-1 and TRBJ2-1; 7 bases align to TRBD1. The germline V gene has CDR1 MNHNS and CDR2 SASEGT. This CDR3 comprises 15 residues. V gave up 2 bases and J gave up 2 bases; unmatched junction bases: 3.

The chain uses TRBV5-4 and TRBJ2-7; the D gene is possibly TRBD1 (5 bases). Germline loops: CDR1 SGHNT, CDR2 YYREEE (reference sequence). Between the trimmed V and J ends, which lost 7 bases and 0 bases, there was a span of 14 bases. CDR3 length: 14 amino acids. CDR3 in amino acids: CASGASGLSYEQYF. DNA for the CDR3: TGTGCCAGCGGGGCTTCGGGTCTCTCCTACGAGCAGTACTTC.

The rearrangement uses TRBV5-4 and TRBJ2-7; 7 nucleotides line up with TRBD2. The CDR3 loop spans 16 amino acids. Losses at the gene ends were 0 bases for V and 2 bases for J; bases not matched to a gene: 8. From germline, CDR1 is SGHNT and CDR2 YYREEE (reference sequence). The CDR3 nucleotides are TGTGCCAGCAGCTTGGCTGGGGCTAGCGGAACCTACGAGCAGTACTTC. Translated, it gives CASSLAGASGTYEQYF.

The chain joins TRBV30 to TRBJ2-1; no clear D gene. There are 12 residues in the CDR3. The germline CDR1 and CDR2 sequences are GTSNPN and SVGIG (reference sequence). V lost 0 bases and J lost 13, with 13 bases in between. Here the CDR3 reads CAWSVSAGPQFF. The CDR3 DNA reads TGTGCCTGGAGTGTATCTGCTGGGCCTCAGTTCTTC.

The rearrangement links TRBV18 to TRBJ2-3; the match to TRBD2 covers 12 bases. Germline V gene sequence: CDR1 KGHSH, CDR2 LQKENI. The ends lost 6 bases at V and 6 bases at J; junction bases unmatched: 10. This CDR3 contains 16 residues. CDR3 residues: CASSPRLAGALDTQYF. CDR3 DNA: TGTGCCAGCTCCCCCCGACTAGCGGGAGCTCTGGATACGCAGTATTTT.

V and J are TRBV9 and TRBJ1-1; the D is unclear. The CDR3 length is 15 residues. Germline CDR1 reads SGDLS; CDR2 reads YYNGEE. Trimming stripped 2 bases from V and 0 bases from J, with 11 bases between. DNA for the CDR3: TGTGCCAGCAGCGTTAGTTCCCACCTGAACACTGAAGCTTTCTTT. Its translation is CASSVSSHLNTEAFF.

This clone appeared a few times. The genes are TRBV5-6 and TRBJ1-1; no definite D call. V was trimmed by 0 bases and J by 4 bases, leaving 7 bases between them. The germline CDR1 and CDR2 sequences are SGHDT and YYEEEE. The CDR3 totals 13 residues. The CDR3 spells CASSLGQITEAFF. CDR3 nucleotide sequence: TGTGCCAGCAGCTTGGGGCAGATCACTGAAGCTTTCTTT.

The V call is TRBV24-1, the J call TRBJ1-5, with D possibly being TRBD1 (6 bases). Germline V gene lookup returns CDR1 KGHDR and CDR2 SFDVKD. The CDR3 covers 16 residues. V was trimmed by 7 bases and J by 4 bases, leaving 19 bases between them. CDR3 sequence reads: CATSPEGGASNQPQHF. The CDR3 nucleotides read TGTGCCACCAGCCCTGAGGGGGGGGCTAGTAATCAGCCCCAGCATTTT.

The chain joins TRBV14 to TRBJ2-3; 8 nucleotides match TRBD1. Germline values: CDR1 SGHDN, CDR2 FVKESK. The CDR3 extends over 14 amino acids. V shed 4 bases and J 7 bases; nucleotides not matched to a gene: 7. DNA of the CDR3: TGTGCCAGCAGCCTCCAGGGGGCGGCAAATACGCAGTATTTT. Translation gives CASSLQGAANTQYF. Full variable domain (remainder filled in from reference TRBV14 and TRBJ2-3): EAGVTQFPSHSVIEKGQTVTLRCDPISGHDNLYWYRRVMGKEIKFLLHFVKESKQDESGMPNNRFLAERTGGTYSTLKVQPAELEDSGVYFCASSLQGAANTQYFGPGTRLTVL.

The chain has TRBV3-1 (or the pseudogene TRBV3-2) and TRBJ2-7, with 7 bases aligning to TRBD2. V lost 0 bases to trimming and J lost 0 bases; unmatched junction nucleotides: 5. The CDR3 runs to 16 residues. Germline-derived CDR1 and CDR2 are LGHDT and YNNKEL (reference sequence). CDR3 coding DNA: TGTGCCAGCAGCCAAGACTGGCGGGGGAGCTCCTACGAGCAGTACTTC. The encoded protein is CASSQDWRGSSYEQYF.

This sequence joins TRBV5-1 and TRBJ2-5; D may match TRBD1 or TRBD2 (5 bases each). The CDR3 is made up of 14 amino acids. Trimming removed 4 bases at V and 5 bases at J, with 15 bases between. CDR1 is SGHRS and CDR2 is YFSETQ in the germline V gene. DNA of the CDR3: TGCGCCAGCAGCCACAAGGGGTGGGGGGAGACCCAGTACTTC. Protein sequence: CASSHKGWGETQYF.

This clone was seen only once. The chain carries TRBV10-3 and TRBJ1-3; D is perhaps TRBD1 (5 bases). In germline, CDR1 is ENHRY, CDR2 SYGVKD. The CDR3 sequence is 14 residues long. V lost 5 bases, J lost 8 bases, and 16 bases lay in between. The CDR3 sequence is CAISPAGGTDTIYF. The CDR3, as DNA: TGTGCCATCAGTCCTGCGGGGGGGACGGACACCATATATTTT.

The chain joins TRBV7-3 to TRBJ2-3, with D possibly being TRBD1 or TRBD2 (5 bases each). Between the trimmed V and J ends, which lost 5 bases and 0 bases, there was a span of 9 bases. This CDR3 has 14 residues. Germline lookup yields CDR1 SGHTA and CDR2 FQGTGA. The CDR3 coding sequence is TGTGCCAGCAGCCGGGACCCTAGCACAGATACGCAGTATTTT. It translates to CASSRDPSTDTQYF.

This clone was detected a few times. The genes are TRBV5-4 and TRBJ2-7; 8 bases fit TRBD1. Germline CDR1 reads SGHNT; CDR2 reads YYREEE (reference sequence). The CDR3 contains 15 residues. V dropped 4 bases and J dropped 5; count of bases not matched to a gene: 11. CDR3 DNA sequence: TGTGCCAGCAGCCAGGGGGCCGGGGAGTCAGACGAGCAGTACTTC. The encoded protein is CASSQGAGESDEQYF.

CDR3 bases: TGTGCCAGCAGTTCCCAGTACCAAGAGACCCAGTACTTC. This translates into CASSSQYQETQYF. This rearrangement joins TRBV6-5 to TRBJ2-5; D not resolved. The CDR3 consists of 13 residues. V lost 4 bases and J lost 0, with 6 bases in between. Per the germline V gene, CDR1 is MNHEY and CDR2 is SVGAGI.

The chain recombines TRBV21-1 with TRBJ1-6. TRBV21-1 is given as a pseudogene. This CDR3 region has 16 residues. The CDR3 reads CASITSGNSYNSPLHF. The CDR3 nucleotides are TGTGCCAGCATTACAAGTGGGAACTCCTATAATTCACCCCTCCACTTT.

As for this clone: One end of the junction is discordant with germline, which a read error may explain. V usage is TRBV15 and J usage is TRBJ2-7, with 8 positions matching TRBD2. The germline V gene has CDR1 LNHNV and CDR2 YYDKDF (reference sequence). The CDR3 has 12 amino acids. In nucleotides, the CDR3 is TGTGCCACCAGCAGAGGGGGAGCGGGAGTCCTATTC. It specifies CATSRGGAGVLF.

This clone came up once. The rearrangement joins TRBV6-5 to TRBJ1-6; TRBD1 might be the D (5 bases). V lost 3 bases to trimming and J lost 8 bases, with 11 bases between them. The length of the CDR3 is 14 residues. CDR1 is MNHEY and CDR2 is SVGAGI in the germline V gene. CDR3 in amino acids: CASSYGWGDSPLHF. CDR3 DNA: TGTGCCAGCAGTTATGGCTGGGGGGATTCACCCCTCCACTTT.

This clone has just one count. The genes are TRBV28 and TRBJ2-1; TRBD1 aligns across 8 bases. The CDR3 is made up of 15 amino acids. V dropped 5 bases and J dropped 6; count of bases not matched to a gene: 9. Germline assignment: CDR1 MDHEN and CDR2 SYDVKM. The DNA of the CDR3 is TGTGCCAGCAGTCCTGACAGGGGATTAATCAATGAGCAGTTCTTC. It yields the protein CASSPDRGLINEQFF.

The CDR3: CASSLMRADEKLFF. The CDR3 bases are TGTGCCAGCAGTCTCATGAGGGCCGATGAAAAACTGTTTTTT. This chain uses TRBV27 with TRBJ1-4, with no clear D. This CDR3 spans 14 amino acids. In germline, CDR1 is MNHEY, CDR2 SMNVEV (reference sequence). The V end lost 5 bases, the J end lost 6 bases, and 13 bases lay between the germline ends.

This chain links TRBV27 with TRBJ2-1; 13 nucleotides align to TRBD2. This CDR3 has 16 amino acids. Per germline, CDR1 MNHEY and CDR2 SMNVEV (reference sequence). V shed 3 bases and J 8 bases; nucleotides not matched to a gene: 7. DNA of the CDR3: TGTGCCAGCAGTTTCCTCACTAGCGGGGGGGCCTATGAGCAGTTCTTC. This translates into CASSFLTSGGAYEQFF.

This clone has only a few counts. The chain uses TRBV6-6 and TRBJ1-1; a weak D match, TRBD1 (5 bases). CDR3 size: 17 residues. The ends were cut back, 5 bases at V and 0 bases at J, with 19 bases in the middle. Germline lookup yields CDR1 MNHNY and CDR2 SVGAGI (reference sequence). The CDR3 loop reads CASSPGWGGQLNTEAFF. The CDR3, as DNA: TGTGCCAGCAGTCCTGGGTGGGGGGGTCAGTTGAACACTGAAGCTTTCTTT.

CDR3 amino acids: CASSIMGQGEQYF. The CDR3 region has the DNA TGTGCCAGTAGTATTATGGGACAGGGCGAGCAGTACTTC. J is TRBJ2-7 and V is TRBV19, with TRBD1 matching over 9 bases. V was clipped by 3 bases and J by 6 bases; unmatched bases: 3. This CDR3 is 13 amino acids long. From germline, CDR1 is LNHDA and CDR2 SQIVND (reference sequence). Together with reference TRBV19 and TRBJ2-7, the CDR3 gives the full variable domain: DGGITQSPKYLFRKEGQNVTLSCEQNLNHDAMYWYRQDPGQGLRLIYYSQIVNDFQKGDIAEGYSVSREKKESFPLTVTSAQKNPTAFYLCASSIMGQGEQYFGPGTRLTVT.

This clone was picked up many times. This chain uses TRBV5-1 with TRBJ1-1, with D perhaps matching TRBD1 (5 bases). From germline, CDR1 is SGHRS and CDR2 YFSETQ. This CDR3 is 14 amino acids long. Trimming removed 4 bases from V and 1 base from J, with 11 bases in between. CDR3 nucleotide sequence: TGCGCCAGCAGCACCATTACAGGGAACACTGAAGCTTTCTTT. Amino acid sequence: CASSTITGNTEAFF.

The V call is TRBV19, the J call TRBJ2-5, with 7 bases fitting TRBD2. This CDR3 region has 15 residues. V shed 5 bases and J 9 bases; nucleotides not matched to a gene: 15. CDR1 and CDR2 from the germline V gene are LNHDA and SQIVND (reference sequence). The CDR3 loop reads CASSSSAGRGLAQYF. CDR3 bases: TGTGCCAGTAGTTCCTCCGCGGGGCGGGGGTTGGCCCAGTACTTC.

Concerning this clone itself: A junction boundary mismatches the germline segment, possibly from a read error. The J gene is TRBJ1-2, the V gene TRBV5-1, with 7 positions matching TRBD1. Germline-derived CDR1 and CDR2 are SGHRS and YFSETQ. This CDR3 comprises 15 residues. CDR3 nucleotide sequence: TGCGCCAGCAGCCGTATGACAGGGCAGTTCTATGTCTACACCTTC. This encodes CASSRMTGQFYVYTF.

This clone showed up just once. V usage is TRBV5-6 and J usage is TRBJ2-1; 7 bases fit TRBD2. The J segment lost 7 bases and the V segment lost 1 base, leaving 8 bases of the junction unmatched. Germline loops: CDR1 SGHDT, CDR2 YYEEEE. The CDR3 contains 15 residues. CDR3 region: CASSLPGGTGNEQFF. The DNA of the CDR3 is TGTGCCAGCAGCTTGCCGGGAGGTACGGGAAATGAGCAGTTCTTC.

V is TRBV24-1 and J is TRBJ1-6; TRBD1 matches at 7 bases. The CDR3 is 20 amino acids. The junction had 11 bases not matched to a gene; V was cut back by 1 base and J by 0 bases. Germline loops: CDR1 KGHDR, CDR2 SFDVKD. Written as DNA, the CDR3 is TGTGCCACCAGTGATTTTTTGTTTCCGGACAGGAGCTCCTATAATTCACCCCTCCACTTT. It yields the protein CATSDFLFPDRSSYNSPLHF.

The V call is TRBV10-3, the J call TRBJ1-2; D gene ambiguous. Germline values: CDR1 ENHRY, CDR2 SYGVKD. The CDR3 has 13 amino acids. The ends were cut back, 2 bases at V and 5 bases at J, with 9 bases in the middle. This chain's CDR3 is CAISEPGRYGYTF. The CDR3, as DNA: TGTGCCATCAGTGAGCCGGGGAGGTATGGCTACACCTTC.

A few counts support this clone. This rearrangement joins TRBV19 to TRBJ2-1; D is undetermined. Germline loops: CDR1 LNHDA, CDR2 SQIVND (reference sequence). The CDR3 loop spans 13 amino acids. Trimming pared 4 bases from V and 4 bases from J, leaving 8 bases between. The CDR3 loop is CASSTTLYNEQFF. CDR3 bases: TGTGCCAGTAGTACGACTCTTTACAATGAGCAGTTCTTC.